This record covers a single T cell receptor beta chain. Antigen specificity is unknown. These data are taken from a study of cytomegalovirus exposure and HLA in healthy donors. Assay: immunoSEQ multiplex PCR; the TCRdb copy retains only in-frame clones and omits some. The table lists some 250,000 clones, around 90% of them singletons, with 0.35% to 0.4% in the top ten. CDR3 size: 13 residues. Germline assignment: CDR1 LNHDA and CDR2 SQIVND (reference sequence). V was clipped by 0 bases and J by 1 base, with 3 bases between them. Study observations and caveats: Many donors shared some public TCRs, even though most TCR sequences were rare.

Sequencing used PBMCs. This clonotype was sampled from a young woman in good health and CMV-seronegative. V and J are TRBV19 and TRBJ2-5; no clear D. The CDR3 DNA reads TGTGCCAGTAGTATAGAAGCCCAAGAGACCCAGTACTTC. This encodes CASSIEAQETQYF.